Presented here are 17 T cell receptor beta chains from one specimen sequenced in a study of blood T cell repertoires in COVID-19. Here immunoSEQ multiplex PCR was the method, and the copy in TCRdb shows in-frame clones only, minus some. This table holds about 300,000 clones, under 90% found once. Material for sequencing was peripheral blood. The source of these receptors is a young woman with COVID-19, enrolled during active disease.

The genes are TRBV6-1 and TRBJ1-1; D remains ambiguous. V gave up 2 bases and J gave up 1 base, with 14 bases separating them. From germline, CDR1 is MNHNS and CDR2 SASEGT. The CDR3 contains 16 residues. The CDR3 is CASSEQIRRENTEAFF. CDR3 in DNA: TGTGCCAGCAGTGAACAAATCCGGCGGGAGAACACTGAAGCTTTCTTT.

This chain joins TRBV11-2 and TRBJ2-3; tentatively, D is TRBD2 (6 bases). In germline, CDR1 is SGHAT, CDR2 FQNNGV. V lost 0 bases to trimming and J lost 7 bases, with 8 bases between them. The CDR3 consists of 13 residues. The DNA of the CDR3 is TGTGCCAGCAGCTTAGATCGGGGGAATACGCAGTATTTT. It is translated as CASSLDRGNTQYF. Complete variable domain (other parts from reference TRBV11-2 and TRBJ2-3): EAGVAQSPRYKIIEKRQSVAFWCNPISGHATLYWYQQILGQGPKLLIQFQNNGVVDDSQLPKDRFSAERLKGVDSTLKIQPAKLEDSAVYLCASSLDRGNTQYFGPGTRLTVL.

CDR3 amino acids: CASSPAQVSSYEQYF. Here the CDR3 DNA reads TGCGCCAGCAGCCCCGCGCAGGTTAGCTCCTACGAGCAGTACTTC. The rearrangement links TRBV4-1 to TRBJ2-7; D remains ambiguous. Germline V gene lookup returns CDR1 MGHRA and CDR2 YSYEKL. The CDR3 is 15 residues long. Trimming took 4 bases from V and 0 from J, leaving 13 bases between them.

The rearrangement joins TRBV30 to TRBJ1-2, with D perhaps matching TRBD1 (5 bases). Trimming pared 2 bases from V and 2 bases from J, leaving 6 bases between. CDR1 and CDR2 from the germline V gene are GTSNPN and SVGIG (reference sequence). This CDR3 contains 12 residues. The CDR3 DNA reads TGTGCCTGGAGTCACAGGAACTATGGCTACACCTTC. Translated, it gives CAWSHRNYGYTF.

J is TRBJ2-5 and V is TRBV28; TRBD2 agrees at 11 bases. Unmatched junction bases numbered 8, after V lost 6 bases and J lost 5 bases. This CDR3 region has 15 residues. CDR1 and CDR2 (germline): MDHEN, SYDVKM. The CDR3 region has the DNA TGTGCCAGCAGCCCAGGACTAGCGGGTTCGGAGACCCAGTACTTC. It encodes CASSPGLAGSETQYF.

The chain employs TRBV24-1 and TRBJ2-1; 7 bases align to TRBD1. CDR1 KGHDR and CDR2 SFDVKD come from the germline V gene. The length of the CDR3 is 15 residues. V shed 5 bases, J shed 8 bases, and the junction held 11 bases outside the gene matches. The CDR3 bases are TGTGCCACCAGTGCCCGACAGGGTTTTGGGGATGAGCAGTTCTTC. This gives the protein CATSARQGFGDEQFF.

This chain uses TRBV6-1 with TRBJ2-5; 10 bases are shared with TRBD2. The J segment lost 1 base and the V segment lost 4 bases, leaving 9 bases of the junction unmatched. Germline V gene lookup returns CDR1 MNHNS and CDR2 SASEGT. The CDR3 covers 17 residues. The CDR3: CASSATLAGGLQETQYF. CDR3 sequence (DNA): TGTGCCAGCAGTGCTACGTTAGCGGGGGGACTCCAAGAGACCCAGTACTTC.

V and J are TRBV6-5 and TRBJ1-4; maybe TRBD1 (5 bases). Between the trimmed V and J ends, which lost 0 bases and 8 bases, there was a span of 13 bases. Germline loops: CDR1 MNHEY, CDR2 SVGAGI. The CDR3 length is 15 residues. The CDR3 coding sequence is TGTGCCAGCAGTTACTCACCGGCAGGGCACGAAAAACTGTTTTTT. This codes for CASSYSPAGHEKLFF.

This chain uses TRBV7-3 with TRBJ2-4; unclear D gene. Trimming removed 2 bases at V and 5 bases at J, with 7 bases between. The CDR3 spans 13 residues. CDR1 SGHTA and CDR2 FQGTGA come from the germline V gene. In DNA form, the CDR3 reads TGTGCCAGCAGCTTAGCGTCCGAAAACATTCAGTACTTC. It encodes CASSLASENIQYF.

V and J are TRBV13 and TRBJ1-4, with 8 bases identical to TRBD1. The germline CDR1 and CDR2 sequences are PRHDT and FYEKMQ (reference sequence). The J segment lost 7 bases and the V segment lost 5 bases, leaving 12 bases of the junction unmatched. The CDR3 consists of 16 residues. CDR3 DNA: TGTGCCAGCAGCGCTACAATGACAGGGGAGGGTGAAAAACTGTTTTTT. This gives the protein CASSATMTGEGEKLFF.

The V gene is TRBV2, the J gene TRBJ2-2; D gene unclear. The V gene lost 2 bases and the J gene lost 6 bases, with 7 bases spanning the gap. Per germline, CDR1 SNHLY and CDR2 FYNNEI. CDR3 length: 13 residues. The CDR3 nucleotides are TGTGCCAGCAGTGAAATGGGCGCCGGGGAGCTGTTTTTT. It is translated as CASSEMGAGELFF.

The CDR3 is CATGLFNEQFF. The CDR3 DNA is TGTGCCACCGGGCTATTCAATGAGCAGTTCTTC. This chain uses TRBV24-1 with TRBJ2-1; D gene uncertain. Germline CDR1 and CDR2: KGHDR and SFDVKD. V shed 9 bases and J shed 6 bases, with 8 bases lying between them. The CDR3 runs 11 residues.

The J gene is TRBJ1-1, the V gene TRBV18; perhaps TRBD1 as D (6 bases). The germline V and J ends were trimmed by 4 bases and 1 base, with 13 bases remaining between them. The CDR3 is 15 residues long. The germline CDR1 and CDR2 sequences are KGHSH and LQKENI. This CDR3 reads CASSRDRPSNTEAFF. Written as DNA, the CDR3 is TGTGCCAGCTCACGAGACAGGCCCTCGAACACTGAAGCTTTCTTT.

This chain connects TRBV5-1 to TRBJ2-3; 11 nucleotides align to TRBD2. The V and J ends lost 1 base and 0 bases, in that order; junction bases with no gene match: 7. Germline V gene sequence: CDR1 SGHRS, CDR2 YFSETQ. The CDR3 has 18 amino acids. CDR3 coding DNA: TGCGCCAGCAGCTTGTGGCTAGCGGGGGGATCTAGCACAGATACGCAGTATTTT. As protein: CASSLWLAGGSSTDTQYF.

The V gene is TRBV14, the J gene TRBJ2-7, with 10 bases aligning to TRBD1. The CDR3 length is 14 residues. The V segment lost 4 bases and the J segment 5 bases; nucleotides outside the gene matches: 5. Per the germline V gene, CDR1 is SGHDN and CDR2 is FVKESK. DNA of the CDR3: TGTGCCAGCAGCCCTGGACAGGGGGGGGACGAGCAGTACGTC. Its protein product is CASSPGQGGDEQYV.

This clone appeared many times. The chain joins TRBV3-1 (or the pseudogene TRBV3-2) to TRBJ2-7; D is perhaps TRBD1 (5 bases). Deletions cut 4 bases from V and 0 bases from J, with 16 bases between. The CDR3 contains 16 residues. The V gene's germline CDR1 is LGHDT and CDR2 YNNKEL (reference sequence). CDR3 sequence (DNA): TGTGCCAGCAGCCGGGGCTGGAGCTGGGGCTCCTACGAGCAGTACTTC. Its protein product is CASSRGWSWGSYEQYF.

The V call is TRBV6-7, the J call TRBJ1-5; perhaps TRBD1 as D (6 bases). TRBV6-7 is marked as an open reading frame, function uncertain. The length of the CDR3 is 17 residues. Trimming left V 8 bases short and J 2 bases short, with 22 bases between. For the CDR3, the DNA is TGTGCCAGCCCTCAAGGGCAGGGGTTGAATGGCAATCAGCCCCAGCATTTT. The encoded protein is CASPQGQGLNGNQPQHF.